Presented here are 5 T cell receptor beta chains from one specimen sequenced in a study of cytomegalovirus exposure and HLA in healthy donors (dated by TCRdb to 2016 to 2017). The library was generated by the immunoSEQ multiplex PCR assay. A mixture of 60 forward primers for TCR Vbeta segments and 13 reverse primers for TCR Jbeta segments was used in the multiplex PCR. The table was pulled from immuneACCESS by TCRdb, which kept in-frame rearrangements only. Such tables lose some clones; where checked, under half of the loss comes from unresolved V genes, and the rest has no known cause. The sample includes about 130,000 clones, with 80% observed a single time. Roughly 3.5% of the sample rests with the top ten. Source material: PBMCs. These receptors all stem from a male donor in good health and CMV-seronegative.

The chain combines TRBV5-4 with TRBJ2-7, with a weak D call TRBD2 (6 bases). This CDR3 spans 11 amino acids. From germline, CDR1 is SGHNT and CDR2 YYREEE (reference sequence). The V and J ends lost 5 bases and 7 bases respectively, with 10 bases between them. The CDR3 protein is CASSPGGEQYF. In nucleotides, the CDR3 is TGTGCCAGCAGTCCCGGAGGGGAGCAGTACTTC.

CDR3 DNA sequence: TGTGCCAGCAGCCCCAGGACAGGGGGGGGTTCACCCCTCCACTTT. Translating it yields CASSPRTGGGSPLHF. V gene TRBV10-3 combines with J gene TRBJ1-6; 10 nucleotides agree with TRBD1. V lost 10 bases, J lost 9 bases, and 12 bases stayed unmatched. This CDR3 has 15 residues. Per germline, CDR1 ENHRY and CDR2 SYGVKD.

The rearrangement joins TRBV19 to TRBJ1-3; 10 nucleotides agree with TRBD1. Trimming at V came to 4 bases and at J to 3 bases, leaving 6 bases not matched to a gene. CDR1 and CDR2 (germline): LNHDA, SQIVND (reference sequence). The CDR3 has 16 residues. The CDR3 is CASSTRDRGYGNTIYF. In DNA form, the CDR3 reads TGTGCCAGTAGTACCAGGGACAGGGGTTATGGAAACACCATATATTTT.

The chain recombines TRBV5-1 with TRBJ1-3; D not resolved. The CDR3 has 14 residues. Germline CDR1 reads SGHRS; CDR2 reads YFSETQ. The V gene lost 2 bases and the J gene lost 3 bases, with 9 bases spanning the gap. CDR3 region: CASSLAGFGNTIYF. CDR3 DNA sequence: TGCGCCAGCAGCTTAGCAGGCTTTGGAAACACCATATATTTT.

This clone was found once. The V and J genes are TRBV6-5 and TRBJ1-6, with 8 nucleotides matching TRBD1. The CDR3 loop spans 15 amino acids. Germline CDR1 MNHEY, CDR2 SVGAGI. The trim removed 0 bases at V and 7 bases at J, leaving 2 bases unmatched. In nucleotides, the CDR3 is TGTGCCAGCAGTTACTCGCCAGGGGGCAATTCACCCCTCCACTTT. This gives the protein CASSYSPGGNSPLHF.